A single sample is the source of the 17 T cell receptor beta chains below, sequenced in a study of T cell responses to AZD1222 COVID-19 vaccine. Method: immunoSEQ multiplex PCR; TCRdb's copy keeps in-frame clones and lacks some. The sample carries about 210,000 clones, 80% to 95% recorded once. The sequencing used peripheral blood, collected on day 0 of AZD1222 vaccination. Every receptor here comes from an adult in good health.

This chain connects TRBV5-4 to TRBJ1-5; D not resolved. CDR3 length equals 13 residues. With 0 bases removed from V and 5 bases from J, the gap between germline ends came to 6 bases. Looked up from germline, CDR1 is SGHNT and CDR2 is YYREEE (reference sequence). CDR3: CASSLELDQPQHF. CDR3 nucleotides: TGTGCCAGCAGCTTGGAACTTGATCAGCCCCAGCATTTT.

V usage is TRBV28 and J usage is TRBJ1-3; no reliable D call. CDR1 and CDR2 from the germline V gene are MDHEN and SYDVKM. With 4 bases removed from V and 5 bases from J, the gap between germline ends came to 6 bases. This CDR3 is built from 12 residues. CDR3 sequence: CASSSERNTIYF. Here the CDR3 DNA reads TGTGCCAGCAGTTCGGAGAGAAACACCATATATTTT. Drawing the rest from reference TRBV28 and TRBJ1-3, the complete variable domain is DVKVTQSSRYLVKRTGEKVFLECVQDMDHENMFWYRQDPGLGLRLIYFSYDVKMKEKGDIPEGYSVSREKKERFSLILESASTNQTSMYLCASSSERNTIYFGEGSWLTVV.

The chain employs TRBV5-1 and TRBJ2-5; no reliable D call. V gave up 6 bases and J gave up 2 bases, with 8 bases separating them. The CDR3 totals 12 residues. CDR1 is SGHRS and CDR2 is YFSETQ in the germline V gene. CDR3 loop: CASIVGQETQYF. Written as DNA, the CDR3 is TGCGCCAGCATAGTTGGGCAAGAGACCCAGTACTTC.

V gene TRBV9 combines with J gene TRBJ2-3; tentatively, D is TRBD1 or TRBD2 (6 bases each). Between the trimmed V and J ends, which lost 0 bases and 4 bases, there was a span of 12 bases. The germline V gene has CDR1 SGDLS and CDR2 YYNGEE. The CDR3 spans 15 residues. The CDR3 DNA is TGTGCCAGCAGCGTAGGGAACGGGGGCGCAGATACGCAGTATTTT. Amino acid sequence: CASSVGNGGADTQYF.

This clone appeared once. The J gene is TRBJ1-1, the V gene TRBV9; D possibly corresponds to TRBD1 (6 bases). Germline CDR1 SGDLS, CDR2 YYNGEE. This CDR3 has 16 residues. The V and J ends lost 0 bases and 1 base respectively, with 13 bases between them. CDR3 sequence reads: CASSVAPQGRNTEAFF. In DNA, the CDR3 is TGTGCCAGCAGCGTAGCGCCTCAGGGGAGGAACACTGAAGCTTTCTTT.

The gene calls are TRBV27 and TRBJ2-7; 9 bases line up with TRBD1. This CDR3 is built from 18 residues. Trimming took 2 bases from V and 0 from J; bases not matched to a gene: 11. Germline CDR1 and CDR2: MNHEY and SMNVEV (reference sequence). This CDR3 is CASSLTSPGTGTSYEQYF. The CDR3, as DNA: TGTGCCAGCAGTTTAACAAGTCCGGGGACAGGGACCTCCTACGAGCAGTACTTC.

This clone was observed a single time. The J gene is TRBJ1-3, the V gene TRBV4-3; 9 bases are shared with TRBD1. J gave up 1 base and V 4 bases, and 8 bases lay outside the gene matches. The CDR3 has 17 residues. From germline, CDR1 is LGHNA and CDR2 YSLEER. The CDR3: CASSRSSGTGSGNTIYF. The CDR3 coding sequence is TGCGCCAGCAGCCGATCTTCAGGGACAGGGTCTGGAAACACCATATATTTT.

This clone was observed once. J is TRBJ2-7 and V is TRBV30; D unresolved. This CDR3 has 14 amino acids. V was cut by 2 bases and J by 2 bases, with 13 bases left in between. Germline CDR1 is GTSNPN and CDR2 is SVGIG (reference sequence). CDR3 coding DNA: TGTGCCTGGAGTCGCCCCTCTAACACCTACGAGCAGTACTTC. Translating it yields CAWSRPSNTYEQYF.

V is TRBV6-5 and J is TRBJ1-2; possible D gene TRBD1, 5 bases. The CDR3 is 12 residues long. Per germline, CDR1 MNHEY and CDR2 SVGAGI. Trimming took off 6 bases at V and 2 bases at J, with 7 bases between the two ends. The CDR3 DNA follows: TGTGCCAGCAGCAGGGAAAACTATGGCTACACCTTC. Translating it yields CASSRENYGYTF.

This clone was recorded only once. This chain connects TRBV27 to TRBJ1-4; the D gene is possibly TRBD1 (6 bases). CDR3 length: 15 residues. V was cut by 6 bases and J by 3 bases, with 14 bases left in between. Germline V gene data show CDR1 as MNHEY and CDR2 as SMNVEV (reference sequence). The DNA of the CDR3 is TGTGCCAGCAGCCGTACGGGGGCAGCTAATGAAAAACTGTTTTTT. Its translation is CASSRTGAANEKLFF.

The CDR3 DNA sequence: TGTGCCAGCAGTCACCACTTGACGGGAATAGCTTTCTTT. Residues: CASSHHLTGIAFF. This chain joins TRBV6-5 and TRBJ1-1; no clear D gene. This CDR3 is built from 13 residues. Germline CDR1 is MNHEY and CDR2 is SVGAGI. V lost 5 bases and J lost 10, with 17 bases in between.

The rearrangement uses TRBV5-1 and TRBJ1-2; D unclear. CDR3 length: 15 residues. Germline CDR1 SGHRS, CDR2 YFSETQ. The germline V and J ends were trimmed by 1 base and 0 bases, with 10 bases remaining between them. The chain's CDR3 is CASSLSEGSNYGYTF. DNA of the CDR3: TGCGCCAGCAGCTTGAGCGAGGGCTCTAACTATGGCTACACCTTC.

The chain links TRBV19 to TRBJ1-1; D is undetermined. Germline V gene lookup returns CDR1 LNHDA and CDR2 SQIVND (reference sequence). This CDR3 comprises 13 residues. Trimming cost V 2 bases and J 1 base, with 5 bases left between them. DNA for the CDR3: TGTGCCAGTAGTATAAAAAGGAACACTGAAGCTTTCTTT. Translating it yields CASSIKRNTEAFF.

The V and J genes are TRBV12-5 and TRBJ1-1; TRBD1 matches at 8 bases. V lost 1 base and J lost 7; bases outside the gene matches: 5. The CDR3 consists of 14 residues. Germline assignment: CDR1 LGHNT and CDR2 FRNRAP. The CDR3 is CASGLGQGLNEAFF. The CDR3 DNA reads TGTGCTAGTGGTTTGGGACAGGGGTTGAATGAAGCTTTCTTT. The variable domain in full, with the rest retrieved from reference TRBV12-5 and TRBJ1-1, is DARVTQTPRHKVTEMGQEVTMRCQPILGHNTVFWYRQTMMQGLELLAYFRNRAPLDDSGMPKDRFSAEMPDATLATLKIQPSEPRDSAVYFCASGLGQGLNEAFFGQGTRLTVV.

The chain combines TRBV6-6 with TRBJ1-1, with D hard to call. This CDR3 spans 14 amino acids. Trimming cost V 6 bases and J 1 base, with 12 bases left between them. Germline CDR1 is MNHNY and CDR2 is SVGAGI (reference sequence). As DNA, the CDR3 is TGTGCCAGCAGCACTCCAGGTACGAACACTGAAGCTTTCTTT. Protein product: CASSTPGTNTEAFF.

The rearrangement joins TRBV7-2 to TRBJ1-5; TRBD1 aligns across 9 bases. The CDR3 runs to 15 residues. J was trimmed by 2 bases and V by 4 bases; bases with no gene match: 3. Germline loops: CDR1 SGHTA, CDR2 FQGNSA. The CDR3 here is CASSWGQGGNQPQHF. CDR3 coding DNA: TGTGCCAGCAGCTGGGGACAGGGCGGCAATCAGCCCCAGCATTTT.

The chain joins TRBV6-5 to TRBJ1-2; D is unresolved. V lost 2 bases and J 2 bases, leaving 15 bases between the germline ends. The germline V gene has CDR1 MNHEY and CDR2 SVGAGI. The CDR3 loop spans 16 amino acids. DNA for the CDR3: TGTGCCAGCAGTTACGGAATGAACACGGTAAACTATGGCTACACCTTC. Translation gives CASSYGMNTVNYGYTF.